These 13 T cell receptor beta chains were all obtained from the same sample, sequenced in a study of spatial heterogeneity in lung cancer. Study outcomes and limitations: Mutation tallies in tumors tracked expanded intratumoral alpha and beta TCR counts.

This sample's time point: sample taken at primary tumor resection. TCRdb re-called the 5' RACE reads with MiXCR, one entry per CDR3 protein. The sample has over 25,000 distinct CDR3 sequences, around 7% seen once. No antigen has been identified for these receptors. Material: lung tumor tissue, obtained at surgery. These receptors originate from a male donor with early-stage non-small cell lung cancer.

This clonotype was seen many times. V is TRBV28 and J is TRBJ1-4; perhaps TRBD1 as D (6 bases). The CDR3 is 15 amino acids. CDR1 is MDHEN, CDR2 SYDVKM, per germline. V shed 4 bases and J shed 7 bases, with 16 bases lying between them. CDR3: CASSSEQGLGEKLFF. For the CDR3, the DNA is TGTGCCAGCAGTTCAGAACAGGGTTTGGGTGAAAAACTGTTTTTT.

This clonotype was recorded a few times. The chain carries TRBV6-1 and TRBJ1-3; maybe TRBD1 (5 bases). The ends were cut back, 5 bases at V and 0 bases at J, with 11 bases in the middle. The CDR3 is 15 amino acids. CDR1 is MNHNS and CDR2 is SASEGT in the germline V gene. Written as DNA, the CDR3 is TGTGCCAGCAGTCGACAGAGGCTCTCTGGAAACACCATATATTTT. Residues: CASSRQRLSGNTIYF.

This chain's CDR3 is CASSSGLTQGSQPQHF. CDR3 bases: TGTGCCAGCAGCTCCGGCCTTACTCAGGGATCTCAGCCCCAGCATTTT. The chain links TRBV11-2 to TRBJ1-5; D is possibly TRBD1 (5 bases). The CDR3 sequence is 16 residues long. V lost 4 bases to trimming and J lost 6 bases, with 19 bases between them. Germline-derived CDR1 and CDR2 are SGHAT and FQNNGV.

This clonotype was seen ten or more times. The genes are TRBV5-1 and TRBJ2-7; 8 bases fit TRBD1. CDR1 and CDR2 (germline): SGHRS, YFSETQ. The CDR3 runs 14 residues. V dropped 5 bases and J dropped 5; count of bases not matched to a gene: 9. The CDR3 bases are TGCGCCAGCAGTACCGACAGGGGAGGCGACGAGCAGTACTTC. Amino acids: CASSTDRGGDEQYF.

Points on this clonotype: One junction end does not reproduce the germline sequence, and a read error may be involved. J is TRBJ1-5 and V is TRBV28; D is possibly TRBD1 (6 bases). This CDR3 has 15 residues. Germline lookup yields CDR1 MDHEN and CDR2 SYDVKM. For the CDR3, the DNA is TGTGCCAGCAGTTGGCCCGGACAGCTTAATCAGACCCAGCATTTT. It encodes CASSWPGQLNQTQHF.

The chain employs TRBV6-1 and TRBJ1-3, with a weak D call TRBD1 (5 bases). Trimming pared 2 bases from V and 0 bases from J, leaving 8 bases between. This CDR3 has 15 amino acids. The germline gives CDR1 MNHNS, CDR2 SASEGT. This chain's CDR3 is CASSEWGTSGNTIYF. The CDR3 bases are TGTGCCAGCAGTGAATGGGGGACCTCTGGAAACACCATATATTTT.

The rearrangement uses TRBV28 and TRBJ2-7; D possibly corresponds to TRBD1 (6 bases). Trimming pared 5 bases from V and 3 bases from J, leaving 17 bases between. Germline CDR1 MDHEN, CDR2 SYDVKM. The CDR3 loop spans 15 amino acids. CDR3 sequence (DNA): TGTGCCAGCAGTCCAACGACAGGAAAGAACTACGAGCAGTACTTC. Its protein product is CASSPTTGKNYEQYF.

This clonotype showed up just a few times. The chain uses TRBV6-2 or TRBV6-3 and TRBJ2-4; D is unclear. The CDR3 loop spans 10 amino acids. V lost 7 bases to trimming and J lost 15 bases, with 13 bases between them. The germline gives CDR1 MNHEY, CDR2 SVGEGT. The CDR3 region is CASKAECRYF. CDR3 DNA sequence: TGTGCCAGCAAGGCGGAATGTCGGTACTTC.

The chain employs TRBV21-1 and TRBJ1-5. TRBV21-1 is deemed a pseudogene. CDR3 size: 17 residues. The CDR3 DNA reads TGTGCCAGCAGCAAATTCGGTACGGTTGATAGCAATCAGCCCCAGCATTTT. Protein product: CASSKFGTVDSNQPQHF.

In its sample, this clonotype was seen many times. The chain employs TRBV12-3 or TRBV12-4 and TRBJ2-7, with D possibly being TRBD1 (6 bases). The V gene lost 3 bases and the J gene lost 2 bases, with 11 bases spanning the gap. There are 14 residues in the CDR3. CDR3 nucleotide sequence: TGTGCCAGCAGTTTTCTGGGACAAGCCTACGAGCAGTACTTC. It codes for CASSFLGQAYEQYF.

The chain couples TRBV29-1 to TRBJ1-1; D is ambiguous. The CDR3 has 11 amino acids. The germline V gene has CDR1 SQVTM and CDR2 ANQGSEA. V dropped 4 bases and J dropped 4 bases, with 7 bases sitting between them. The CDR3 reads CSVARGTEAFF. The CDR3 nucleotides are TGCAGCGTTGCACGGGGCACTGAAGCTTTCTTT.

The V gene is TRBV5-1, the J gene TRBJ2-4; 7 bases match TRBD1. Germline V gives CDR1 SGHRS, CDR2 YFSETQ. The CDR3 extends over 17 amino acids. With V trimmed by 3 bases and J by 1 base, 10 bases remained unmatched. The CDR3, as DNA: TGCGCCAGCAGCTCGGGACAGAGCCCTGGGGCCAAAAACATTCAGTACTTC. Protein product: CASSSGQSPGAKNIQYF.

This clonotype turned up a few times. The chain is built from TRBV6-5 and TRBJ2-6; D remains ambiguous. Trimming pared 2 bases from V and 0 bases from J, leaving 14 bases between. CDR1 and CDR2 (germline): MNHEY, SVGAGI. The CDR3 contains 18 residues. The CDR3 here is CASSYNSALLSGANVLTF. In DNA form, the CDR3 reads TGTGCCAGCAGTTACAATTCGGCATTACTCTCTGGGGCCAACGTCCTGACTTTC.